These 13 T cell receptor beta chains came from one sample sequenced in a study of early T cells in non-severe SARS-CoV-2 infection. TCRdb recomputed calls from the 5' RACE reads with MiXCR, one row per CDR3 protein. Of roughly 61,000 distinct CDR3 sequences in the sample, under 14% were seen once. Sequenced sample: whole blood. Source of these receptors: an adult who was a healthcare worker with PCR-confirmed SARS-CoV-2 infection or an uninfected control (not recorded which).

This clonotype showed up just a few times. J is TRBJ2-7 and V is TRBV20-1; no reliable D call. V lost 0 bases to trimming and J lost 3 bases, with 9 bases between them. CDR1 DFQATT and CDR2 SNEGSKA come from the germline V gene (reference sequence). This CDR3 is built from 13 residues. The CDR3 DNA reads TGCAGTGCTAGAGATATACACGGCTACGAGCAGTACTTC. It yields the protein CSARDIHGYEQYF.

In its sample, this clonotype was seen many times. The rearrangement joins TRBV29-1 to TRBJ1-1, with D unresolved. Trimming pared 4 bases from V and 1 base from J, leaving 10 bases between. This CDR3 contains 13 residues. Germline CDR1 is SQVTM and CDR2 is ANQGSEA. This CDR3 is CSVGRSANTEAFF. The CDR3 nucleotides read TGCAGCGTTGGGCGCTCCGCGAACACTGAAGCTTTCTTT.

Only a few counts were recorded for this clonotype. At one end, the junction sequence differs from germline, possibly due to a read error. The genes are TRBV7-9 and TRBJ2-5; 10 bases fit TRBD2. Germline loops: CDR1 SEHNR, CDR2 FQNEAQ (reference sequence). The CDR3 length is 18 residues. DNA for the CDR3: TGTGCCAGCAGCGTAGCGGGGGGCCGAGGGAAGCCGCAAGAGACCCAGTACTTC. This translates into CASSVAGGRGKPQETQYF.

This clonotype was seen ten or more times. This chain links TRBV9 with TRBJ2-1; D call uncertain. The ends were cut back, 0 bases at V and 8 bases at J, with 9 bases in the middle. Germline V lookup: CDR1 SGDLS, CDR2 YYNGEE. CDR3 length equals 13 residues. CDR3 region: CASSVVGVDEQFF. The CDR3 DNA sequence: TGTGCCAGCAGCGTAGTGGGCGTGGATGAGCAGTTCTTC.

This clonotype was seen repeatedly, ten times or more. V and J are TRBV12-3 or TRBV12-4 and TRBJ2-6; the match to TRBD1 covers 10 bases. The CDR3 has 15 residues. The trim removed 6 bases at V and 3 bases at J, leaving 2 bases unmatched. CDR3 coding DNA: TGTGCCAGCAGGACAGGGGGCGGTGGGGCCAACGTCCTGACTTTC. It translates to CASRTGGGGANVLTF.

This clonotype was picked up many times. This chain connects TRBV6-5 to TRBJ2-2; tentative D call: TRBD2 (6 bases). CDR3 length: 14 amino acids. V was clipped by 6 bases and J by 5 bases, with 13 bases between them. CDR1 and CDR2 from the germline V gene are MNHEY and SVGAGI. The CDR3 region has the DNA TGTGCCAGCAGCACGGGACGGGAGACCGGGGAGCTGTTTTTT. It encodes CASSTGRETGELFF.

In this sample, this clonotype turned up many times. V usage is TRBV24-1 and J usage is TRBJ1-1; D is unresolved. V was trimmed by 5 bases and J by 7 bases, leaving 4 bases between them. Germline V CDR1 and CDR2: KGHDR, SFDVKD. The CDR3 consists of 10 residues. Here the CDR3 DNA reads TGTGCCACCAGTGGGGGTGAAGCTTTCTTT. Its translation is CATSGGEAFF.

The chain is built from TRBV27 and TRBJ2-7; D remains ambiguous. V lost 0 bases, J lost 6 bases, and 9 bases lay in between. CDR1 MNHEY and CDR2 SMNVEV come from the germline V gene (reference sequence). The CDR3 consists of 13 residues. The CDR3 DNA reads as TGTGCCAGCAGTTTATCGGCTATCGGCGAGCAGTACTTC. It yields the protein CASSLSAIGEQYF.

There are a few counts of this clonotype. The rearrangement joins TRBV14 to TRBJ2-5; no clear D. Trimming took 3 bases from V and 5 from J, leaving 10 bases between them. The germline gives CDR1 SGHDN, CDR2 FVKESK. This CDR3 is built from 13 residues. The CDR3 DNA follows: TGTGCCAGCAGCCATGACCTCACGGAGACCCAGTACTTC. This sequence encodes CASSHDLTETQYF.

This clonotype was seen ten or more times. The chain recombines TRBV20-1 with TRBJ1-2; D is undetermined. The CDR3 is 15 amino acids. Germline CDR1 DFQATT, CDR2 SNEGSKA (reference sequence). V lost 3 bases to trimming and J lost 5 bases, with 19 bases between them. CDR3 region: CSARQSPQEKYGYTF. The CDR3 DNA is TGCAGTGCTAGGCAGTCACCTCAAGAAAAGTATGGCTACACCTTC.

This chain uses TRBV12-3 or TRBV12-4 with TRBJ1-3; D may be TRBD1 (6 bases). The CDR3 length is 15 residues. Trimming pared 2 bases from V and 2 bases from J, leaving 10 bases between. The DNA of the CDR3 is TGTGCCAGCAGTTTATGGGGGGCGACTGGAAACACCATATATTTT. It encodes CASSLWGATGNTIYF.

In its sample, this clonotype was seen many times. The rearrangement uses TRBV2 and TRBJ1-3; D is uncertain. Germline-derived CDR1 and CDR2 are SNHLY and FYNNEI. The CDR3 is made up of 14 amino acids. V lost 8 bases and J lost 0, with 11 bases in between. The chain's CDR3 is CASGVGLSGNTIYF. The DNA of the CDR3 is TGTGCCAGCGGCGTCGGTCTCTCTGGAAACACCATATATTTT.

This clonotype showed up many times. The chain couples TRBV7-2 to TRBJ2-4; 11 nucleotides agree with TRBD2. The V segment lost 1 base and the J segment 8 bases; nucleotides outside the gene matches: 13. This CDR3 has 18 residues. The germline V gene encodes CDR1 SGHTA and CDR2 FQGNSA. CDR3: CASSLVFSGGVFPHIQYF. The CDR3 nucleotides read TGTGCCAGCAGCTTAGTTTTTAGCGGGGGGGTTTTTCCCCACATTCAGTACTTC.